Listed below are T cell receptor beta chains from one sample, sequenced in a study of shared clonotypes between healthy human individuals. Measured with immunoSEQ multiplex PCR; TCRdb has only the in-frame clones, and not every one. The sample holds about 2 million clones, about 95% seen once. The sample was naive CD8+ T cells sorted from blood. The receptors shown here come from a man aged 18-30 years in good health. CDR3s include the opening cysteine and the closing phenylalanine or tryptophan. D genes are given only for firm matches. Some rows mark clone size as missing; the rest say once, few, many or name a class of expanded clone.

TGTGCCAGCAGCCAAGATCCGAGGGGGCCCCTATTCGAGCAGTACTTC | CASSQDPRGPLFEQYF | . | TRBD1 | TRBJ2-7 | TRBV14
TGCGCCAGCAGCTTGGACGGGAGTAGCGATACGCAGTATTTT | CASSLDGSSDTQYF | . | . | TRBJ2-3 | TRBV5-1
TGTGCCAGCAGTTTATCGGCTAGCGAGTCCTACGAGCAGTACTTC | CASSLSASESYEQYF | . | . | TRBJ2-7 | TRBV27
TGTGCCAGCAGCCTCAACCCTGGGACCGGGGAGCTGTTTTTT | CASSLNPGTGELFF | . | . | TRBJ2-2 | TRBV7-9
TGTGCCAGCAGTGTCAGTGCCGGGACTAGCCTCTACGAGCAGTACTTC | CASSVSAGTSLYEQYF | . | TRBD2 | TRBJ2-7 | TRBV27
TGTGCCAGCAGCCCGGGACTATCCTCCTACAATGAGCAGTTCTTC | CASSPGLSSYNEQFF | . | TRBD2 | TRBJ2-1 | TRBV7-8
TGTGCCAGCAGCTTCTTAGGACAGGCCTACGAGCAGTACTTC | CASSFLGQAYEQYF | . | TRBD1 | TRBJ2-7 | TRBV7-2
TGTGCCAGCAGCTTGGCCATAGCGGGAGGTCCACAAGAGACCCAGTACTTC | CASSLAIAGGPQETQYF | . | TRBD2 | TRBJ2-5 | TRBV5-4
TGCGCCAGCAGCCCGTGGACTAGCGGACACACCGGGGAGCTGTTTTTT | CASSPWTSGHTGELFF | . | TRBD2 | TRBJ2-2 | TRBV4-3
TGCAGCGTTGAAGTGGACACCTCCTACGAGCAGTACTTC | CSVEVDTSYEQYF | . | . | TRBJ2-7 | TRBV29-1
TGTGCCAGCAGCTTATTTGTGGGTGGTGGGGCCAACGTCCTGACTTTC | CASSLFVGGGANVLTF | . | . | TRBJ2-6 | TRBV7-9
TGTGCCAGCAGCTTGGGGGACTTAGCGGCCGAGCAGTACTTC | CASSLGDLAAEQYF | . | . | TRBJ2-7 | TRBV5-4
TGTGCCAGCAGACAAGGACGGTCTAGCACAGATACGCAGTATTTT | CASRQGRSSTDTQYF | . | . | TRBJ2-3 | TRBV28
TGTGCCAGCAGCTTGGGTCTGGGAGGGGCGATGACTGAAGCTTTCTTT | CASSLGLGGAMTEAFF | . | . | TRBJ1-1 | TRBV5-8
TGTGCCAGCAGTCCTGGGACTCTAGAACAGCCCCAGCATTTT | CASSPGTLEQPQHF | . | . | TRBJ1-5 | TRBV2
TGTGCCAGCAGTGAACAGGGGACTGTCTATTCAGGCGAGCAGTACTTC | CASSEQGTVYSGEQYF | . | . | TRBJ2-7 | TRBV2
TGTGCCAGCAGATCAAGTACTCAGCCCCAGCATTTT | CASRSSTQPQHF | once | . | TRBJ1-5 | TRBV6-5
TGTGCCAGCAGTGAGGGTCCCACCTACGAGCAGTACTTC | CASSEGPTYEQYF | . | . | TRBJ2-7 | TRBV11-2
TGTGCCAGCAGCTGGGGCGGGGGAAGGGAGGGGCACAAAGAGACCCAGTACTTC | CASSWGGGREGHKETQYF | . | TRBD2 | TRBJ2-5 | TRBV7-2